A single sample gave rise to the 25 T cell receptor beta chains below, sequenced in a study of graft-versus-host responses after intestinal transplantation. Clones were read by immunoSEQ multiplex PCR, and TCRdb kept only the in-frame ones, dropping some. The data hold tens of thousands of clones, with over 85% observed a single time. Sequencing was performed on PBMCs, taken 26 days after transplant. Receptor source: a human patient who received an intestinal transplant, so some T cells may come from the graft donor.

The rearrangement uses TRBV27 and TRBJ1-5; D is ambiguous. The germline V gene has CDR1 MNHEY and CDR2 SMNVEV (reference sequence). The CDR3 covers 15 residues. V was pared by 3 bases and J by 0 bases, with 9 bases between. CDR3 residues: CASSFRGYSNQPQHF. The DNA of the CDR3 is TGTGCCAGCAGTTTCCGGGGATATAGCAATCAGCCCCAGCATTTT.

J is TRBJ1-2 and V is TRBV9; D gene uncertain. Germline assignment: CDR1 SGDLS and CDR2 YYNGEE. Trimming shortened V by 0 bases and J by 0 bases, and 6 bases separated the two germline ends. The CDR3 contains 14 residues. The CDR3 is CASSVADSNYGYTF. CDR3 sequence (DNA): TGTGCCAGCAGCGTAGCGGACTCTAACTATGGCTACACCTTC.

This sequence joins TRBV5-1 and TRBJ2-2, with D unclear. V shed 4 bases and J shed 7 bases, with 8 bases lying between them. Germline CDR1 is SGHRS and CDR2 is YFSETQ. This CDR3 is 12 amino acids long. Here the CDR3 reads CASSPEVGELFF. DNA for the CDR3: TGCGCCAGCAGCCCAGAAGTCGGGGAGCTGTTTTTT.

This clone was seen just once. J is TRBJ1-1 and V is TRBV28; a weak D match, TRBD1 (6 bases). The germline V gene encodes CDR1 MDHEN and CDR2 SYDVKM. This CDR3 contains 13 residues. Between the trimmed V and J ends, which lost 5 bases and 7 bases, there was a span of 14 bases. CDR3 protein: CASSTTGPGEAFF. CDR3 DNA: TGTGCCAGCAGTACCACAGGGCCGGGTGAAGCTTTCTTT.

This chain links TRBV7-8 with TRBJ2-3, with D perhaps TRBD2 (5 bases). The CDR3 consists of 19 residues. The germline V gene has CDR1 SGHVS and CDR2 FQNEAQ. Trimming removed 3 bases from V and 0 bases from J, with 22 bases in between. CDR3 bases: TGTGCCAGCAGCTTTACCTCCCCACGTATAGCGACTAGCACAGATACGCAGTATTTT. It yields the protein CASSFTSPRIATSTDTQYF.

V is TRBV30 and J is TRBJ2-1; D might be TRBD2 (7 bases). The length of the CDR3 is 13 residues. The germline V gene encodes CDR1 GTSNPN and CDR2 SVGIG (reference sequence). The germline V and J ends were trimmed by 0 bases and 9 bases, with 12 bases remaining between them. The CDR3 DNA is TGTGCCTGGAGTGTAGGGGGGGGGCTTGAGCAGTTCTTC. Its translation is CAWSVGGGLEQFF.

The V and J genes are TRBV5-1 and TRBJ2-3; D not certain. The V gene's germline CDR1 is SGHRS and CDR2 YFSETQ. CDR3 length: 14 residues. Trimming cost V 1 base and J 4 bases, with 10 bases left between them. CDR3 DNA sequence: TGCGCCAGCAGCTTGTCAGGATCGTCAGATACGCAGTATTTT. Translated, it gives CASSLSGSSDTQYF. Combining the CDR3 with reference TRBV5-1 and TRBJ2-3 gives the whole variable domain KAGVTQTPRYLIKTRGQQVTLSCSPISGHRSVSWYQQTPGQGLQFLFEYFSETQRNKGNFPGRFSGRQFSNSRSEMNVSTLELGDSALYLCASSLSGSSDTQYFGPGTRLTVL.

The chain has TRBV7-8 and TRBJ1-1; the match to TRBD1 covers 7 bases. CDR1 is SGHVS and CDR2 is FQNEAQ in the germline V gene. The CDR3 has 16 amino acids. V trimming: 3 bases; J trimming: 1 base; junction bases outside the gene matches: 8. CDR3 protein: CASSFSAGGRNTEAFF. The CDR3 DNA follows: TGTGCCAGCAGCTTCTCCGCAGGGGGTAGGAACACTGAAGCTTTCTTT.

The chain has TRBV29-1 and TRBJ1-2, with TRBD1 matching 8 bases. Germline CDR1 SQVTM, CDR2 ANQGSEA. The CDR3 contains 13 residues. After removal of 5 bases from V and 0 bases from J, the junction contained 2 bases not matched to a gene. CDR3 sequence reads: CSVTGGANYGYTF. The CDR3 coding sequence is TGCAGCGTTACAGGGGGAGCTAACTATGGCTACACCTTC. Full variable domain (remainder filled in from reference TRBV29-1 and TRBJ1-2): SAVISQKPSRDICQRGTSLTIQCQVDSQVTMMFWYRQQPGQSLTLIATANQGSEATYESGFVIDKFPISRPNLTFSTLTVSNMSPEDSSIYLCSVTGGANYGYTFGSGTRLTVV.

CDR3 nucleotide sequence: TGTGCCTGGAGTTTGCGGGGGGCGGCCTACAATGAGCAGTTCTTC. It is translated as CAWSLRGAAYNEQFF. This sequence joins TRBV30 and TRBJ2-1, with 8 nucleotides matching TRBD2. The CDR3 loop spans 15 amino acids. The ends lost 2 bases at V and 2 bases at J; junction bases unmatched: 5. Germline assignment: CDR1 GTSNPN and CDR2 SVGIG (reference sequence).

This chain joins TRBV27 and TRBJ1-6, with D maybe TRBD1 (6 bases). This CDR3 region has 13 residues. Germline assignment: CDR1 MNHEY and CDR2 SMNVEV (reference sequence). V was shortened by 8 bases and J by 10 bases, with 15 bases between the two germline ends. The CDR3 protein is CASGGATGSPLHF. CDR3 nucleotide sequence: TGTGCCAGCGGGGGGGCTACGGGGTCACCCCTCCACTTT.

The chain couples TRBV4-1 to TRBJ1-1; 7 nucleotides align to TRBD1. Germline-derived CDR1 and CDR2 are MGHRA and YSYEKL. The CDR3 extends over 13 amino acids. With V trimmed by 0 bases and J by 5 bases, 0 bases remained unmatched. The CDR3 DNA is TGCGCCAGCAGCCAAGACAGGGGGACTGAAGCTTTCTTT. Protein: CASSQDRGTEAFF.

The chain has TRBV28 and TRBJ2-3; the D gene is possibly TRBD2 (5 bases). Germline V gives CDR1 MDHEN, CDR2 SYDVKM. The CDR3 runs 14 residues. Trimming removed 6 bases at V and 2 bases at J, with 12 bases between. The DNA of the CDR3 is TGTGCCAGCAGCATACGGGAAACCACAGATACGCAGTATTTT. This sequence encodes CASSIRETTDTQYF.

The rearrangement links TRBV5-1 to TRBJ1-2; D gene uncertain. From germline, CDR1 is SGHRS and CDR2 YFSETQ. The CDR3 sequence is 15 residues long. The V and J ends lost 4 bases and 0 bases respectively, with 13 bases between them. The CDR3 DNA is TGCGCCAGCAGCCCCGAGACAAAGCCTAACTATGGCTACACCTTC. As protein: CASSPETKPNYGYTF. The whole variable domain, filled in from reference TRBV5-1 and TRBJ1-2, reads KAGVTQTPRYLIKTRGQQVTLSCSPISGHRSVSWYQQTPGQGLQFLFEYFSETQRNKGNFPGRFSGRQFSNSRSEMNVSTLELGDSALYLCASSPETKPNYGYTFGSGTRLTVV.

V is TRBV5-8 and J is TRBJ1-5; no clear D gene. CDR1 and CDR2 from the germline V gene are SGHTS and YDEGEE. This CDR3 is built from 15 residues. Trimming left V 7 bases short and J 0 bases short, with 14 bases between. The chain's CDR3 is CASPPAGYSNQPQHF. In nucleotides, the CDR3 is TGTGCCAGCCCTCCGGCGGGGTATAGCAATCAGCCCCAGCATTTT.

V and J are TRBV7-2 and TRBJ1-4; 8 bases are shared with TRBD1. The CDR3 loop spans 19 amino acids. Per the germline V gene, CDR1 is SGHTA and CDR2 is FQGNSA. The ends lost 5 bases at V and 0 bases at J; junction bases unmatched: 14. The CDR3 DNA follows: TGTGCCAGCAGCCCGCTGGGACAGGAGGACCTTACAACTAATGAAAAACTGTTTTTT. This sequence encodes CASSPLGQEDLTTNEKLFF.

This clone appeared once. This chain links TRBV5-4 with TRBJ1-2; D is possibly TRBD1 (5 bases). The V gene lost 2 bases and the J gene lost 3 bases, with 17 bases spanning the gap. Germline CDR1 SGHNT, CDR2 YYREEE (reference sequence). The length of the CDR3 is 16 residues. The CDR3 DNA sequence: TGTGCCAGCAGCTTTATCGGTAGGGGTAGTGACTATGGCTACACCTTC. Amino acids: CASSFIGRGSDYGYTF. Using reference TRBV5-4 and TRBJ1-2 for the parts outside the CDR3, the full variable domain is ETGVTQSPTHLIKTRGQQVTLRCSSQSGHNTVSWYQQALGQGPQFIFQYYREEENGRGNFPPRFSGLQFPNYSSELNVNALELDDSALYLCASSFIGRGSDYGYTFGSGTRLTVV.

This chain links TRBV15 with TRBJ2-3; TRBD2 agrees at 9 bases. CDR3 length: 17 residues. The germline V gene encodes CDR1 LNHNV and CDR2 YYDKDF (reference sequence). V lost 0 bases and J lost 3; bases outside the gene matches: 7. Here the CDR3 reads CATSRDLSGSWTDTQYF. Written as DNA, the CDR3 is TGTGCCACCAGCAGAGATCTTAGCGGGAGTTGGACAGATACGCAGTATTTT.

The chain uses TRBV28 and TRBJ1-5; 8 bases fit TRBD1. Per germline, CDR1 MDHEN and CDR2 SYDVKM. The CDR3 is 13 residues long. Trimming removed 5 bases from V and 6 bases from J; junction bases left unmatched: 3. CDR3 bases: TGTGCCAGCAGTCCGGACAGGGTTCAGCCCCAGCATTTT. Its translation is CASSPDRVQPQHF.

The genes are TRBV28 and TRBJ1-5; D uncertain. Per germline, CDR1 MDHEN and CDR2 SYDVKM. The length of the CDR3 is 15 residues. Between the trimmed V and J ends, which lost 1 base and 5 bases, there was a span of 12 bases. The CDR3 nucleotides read TGTGCCAGCAGTTTATCCCCGACACCCTATCAGCCCCAGCATTTT. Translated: CASSLSPTPYQPQHF.

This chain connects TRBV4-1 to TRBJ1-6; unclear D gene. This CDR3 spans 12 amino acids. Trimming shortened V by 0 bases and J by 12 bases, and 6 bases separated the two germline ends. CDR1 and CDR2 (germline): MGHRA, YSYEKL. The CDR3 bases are TGCGCCAGCAGCCAAGATCCGGGACCCCTCCACTTT. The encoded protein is CASSQDPGPLHF.

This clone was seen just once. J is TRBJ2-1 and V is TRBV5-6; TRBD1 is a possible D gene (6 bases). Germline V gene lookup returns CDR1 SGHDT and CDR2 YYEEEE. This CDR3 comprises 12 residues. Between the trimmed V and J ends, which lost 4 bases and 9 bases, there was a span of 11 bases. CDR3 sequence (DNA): TGTGCCAGCAGCCCCAACAGGGTTGAGCAGTTCTTC. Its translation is CASSPNRVEQFF. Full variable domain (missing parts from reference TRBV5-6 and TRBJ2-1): DAGVTQSPTHLIKTRGQQVTLRCSPKSGHDTVSWYQQALGQGPQFIFQYYEEEERQRGNFPDRFSGHQFPNYSSELNVNALLLGDSALYLCASSPNRVEQFFGPGTRLTVL.

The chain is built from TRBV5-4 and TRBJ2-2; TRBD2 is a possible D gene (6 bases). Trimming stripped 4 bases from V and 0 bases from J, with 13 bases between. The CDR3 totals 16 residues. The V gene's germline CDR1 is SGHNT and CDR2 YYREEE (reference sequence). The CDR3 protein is CASSPIIAANTGELFF. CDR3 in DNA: TGTGCCAGCAGCCCGATCATAGCGGCGAACACCGGGGAGCTGTTTTTT.

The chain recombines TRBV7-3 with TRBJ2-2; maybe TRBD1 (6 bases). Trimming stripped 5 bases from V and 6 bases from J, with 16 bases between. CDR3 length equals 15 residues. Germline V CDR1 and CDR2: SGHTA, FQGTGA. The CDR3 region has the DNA TGTGCCAGCAGCCCCATTACCTCAGGGGCCGGGGAGCTGTTTTTT. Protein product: CASSPITSGAGELFF.

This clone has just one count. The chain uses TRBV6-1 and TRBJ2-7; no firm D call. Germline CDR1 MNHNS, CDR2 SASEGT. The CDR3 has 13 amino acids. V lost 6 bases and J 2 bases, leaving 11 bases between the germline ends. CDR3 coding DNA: TGTGCCAGCAGGGCCCACAGCACCTACGAGCAGTACTTC. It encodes CASRAHSTYEQYF.